Given below is one T cell receptor beta chain in context. The antigen remains undetermined. This entry belongs to a study of cytomegalovirus exposure and HLA in healthy donors. The CDR3 length is 17 residues. CDR1 and CDR2 from the germline V gene are MNHEY and SMNVEV (reference sequence). Trimming removed 2 bases from V and 0 bases from J, with 16 bases in between. Generated by immunoSEQ multiplex PCR, the TCRdb table keeps only in-frame clones and is missing some. Of 75,000 to 85,000 clones listed, approximately 91% were seen once; the top ten hold 2.1%. Findings of the study overall: Overall, approximately 150 TCR beta chains were annotated as cytomegalovirus-associated. Accounts indicate the classifier identified cytomegalovirus status with strong specificity and sensitivity. In vitro assays verified that three CMV-associated chains recognized CMV antigens specifically.

The TCR was taken from a man aged 25-40 years in good health and CMV-seronegative. Sequencing used PBMCs. The chain employs TRBV27 and TRBJ1-1, with D uncertain. The DNA of the CDR3 is TGTGCCAGCAGTTTACGAACCTCACAGCTCATGAACACTGAAGCTTTCTTT. Translating it yields CASSLRTSQLMNTEAFF.